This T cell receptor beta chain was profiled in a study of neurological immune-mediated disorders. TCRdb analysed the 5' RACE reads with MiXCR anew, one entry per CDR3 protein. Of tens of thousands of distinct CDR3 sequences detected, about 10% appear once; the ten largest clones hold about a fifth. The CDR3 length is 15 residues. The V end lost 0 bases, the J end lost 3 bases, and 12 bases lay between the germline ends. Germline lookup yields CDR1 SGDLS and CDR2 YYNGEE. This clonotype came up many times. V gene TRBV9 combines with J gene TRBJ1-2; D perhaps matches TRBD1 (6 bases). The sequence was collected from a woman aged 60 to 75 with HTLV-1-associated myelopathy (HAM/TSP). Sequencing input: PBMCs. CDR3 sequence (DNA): TGTGCCAGCAGCGTAGCTTTACAGGGAGACTATGGCTACACCTTC. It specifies CASSVALQGDYGYTF.